The rows below give T cell receptor beta chains drawn from one sample of a study of regulatory T cells in long-lasting Graves disease. TCRdb used MiXCR to reprocess the multiplex PCR reads, holding one entry per CDR3 protein. Seen here are around 510,000 distinct CDR3 sequences, less than 25% observed once, and the top ten hold 7.8%. Material: peripheral blood mononuclear cells (PBMCs), obtained when the disease was refractory, from a patient treated with antithyroid drugs. These receptors were taken from a female donor with Graves disease. The CDR3 runs from the conserved cysteine through the conserved F or W. The order of the fields is CDR3 protein, CDR3 DNA, V gene, D gene, clone size, J gene. The D gene is left open where the match is weak. A row's size may be missing; if present it is once, few, many or a size class.

CASSATAANTEAFF	TGTGCCAGCAGTGCGACAGCTGCGAACACTGAAGCTTTCTTT	TRBV6-1	NA	many	TRBJ1-1
CAWSVGVNYGYTF	TGTGCCTGGAGTGTGGGCGTGAACTATGGCTACACCTTC	TRBV30	NA	many	TRBJ1-2
CASSVARAGSGANVLTF	TGTGCCAGCAGCGTAGCCCGGGCCGGATCTGGGGCCAACGTCCTGACTTTC	TRBV9	NA	few	TRBJ2-6
CASSELQGTASYEQYF	TGTGCCAGCAGTGAATTACAAGGGACAGCCTCCTACGAGCAGTACTTC	TRBV6-1	TRBD1	few	TRBJ2-7
CASSLDPGDSYEQYF	TGCGCCAGCAGCTTGGATCCAGGCGACTCATACGAGCAGTACTTC	TRBV5-1	NA	many	TRBJ2-7
CASSYRGRDEQYF	TGTGCCAGCAGTTACAGGGGGCGGGACGAGCAGTACTTC	TRBV6-9	TRBD1	many	TRBJ2-7
CASSQDSYARGGYTF	TGCGCCAGCAGCCAAGATTCGTACGCCCGAGGGGGCTACACCTTC	TRBV4-1	NA	NA	TRBJ1-2
CASSTGTSGSVSYEQYF	TGTGCCAGCAGTACTGGGACTAGCGGGAGCGTATCCTACGAGCAGTACTTC	TRBV12-3/TRBV12-4	TRBD2	many	TRBJ2-7
CASSLGASGESSYNEQFF	TGTGCCAGCAGCCTCGGGGCTAGCGGGGAGAGCTCCTACAATGAGCAGTTCTTC	TRBV13	TRBD2	NA	TRBJ2-1
CSVAPTDTQYF	TGCAGCGTTGCTCCAACAGATACGCAGTATTTT	TRBV29-1	NA	NA	TRBJ2-3
CASSPQGGTGVYEQYF	TGTGCCAGCAGCCCCCAAGGAGGAACGGGAGTCTACGAGCAGTACTTC	TRBV11-2	NA	few	TRBJ2-7
CASSLNRYSNQPQHF	TGTGCCAGCAGCTTAAACAGATATAGCAATCAGCCCCAGCATTTT	TRBV7-2	NA	NA	TRBJ1-5
CASSIRVGWETQYF	TGTGCCAGTAGTATCAGGGTTGGATGGGAGACCCAGTACTTC	TRBV19	NA	NA	TRBJ2-5
CASSFGQYSGNTIYF	TGTGCCAGCAGCTTCGGACAGTACTCTGGAAACACCATATATTTT	TRBV6-1	NA	few	TRBJ1-3
CASIPGQKNTGELFF	TGTGCCAGCATCCCGGGACAGAAGAACACCGGGGAGCTGTTTTTT	TRBV11-2	TRBD1	many	TRBJ2-2
CASSLQDPNQPQHF	TGTGCCAGCAGCTTACAGGACCCCAATCAGCCCCAGCATTTT	TRBV7-8	NA	many	TRBJ1-5
CASSWGDRLTGELFF	TGTGCCAGCAGTTGGGGGGACAGACTCACCGGGGAGCTGTTTTTT	TRBV6-2/TRBV6-3	NA	NA	TRBJ2-2
CSAPRPRGYTF	TGCAGTGCCCCCAGGCCGCGAGGCTACACCTTC	TRBV20-1	NA	few	TRBJ1-2
CASSTGKHTGELFF	TGCGCCAGCAGCACCGGGAAACACACCGGGGAGCTGTTTTTT	TRBV5-1	NA	NA	TRBJ2-2
CASSRGGAGAQVNQPQHF	TGTGCCAGCAGCCGGGGGGGGGCGGGGGCGCAGGTCAATCAGCCCCAGCATTTT	TRBV4-2	NA	few	TRBJ1-5
CASSSWGGRAFF	TGTGCCAGCAGCTCCTGGGGAGGGAGAGCTTTCTTT	TRBV7-2	NA	NA	TRBJ1-1
CATSRDTAQPQHF	TGTGCCACCAGCAGAGATACCGCTCAGCCCCAGCATTTT	TRBV15	NA	few	TRBJ1-5
CSASPPAGSRTYEQYF	TGCAGTGCTAGTCCCCCTGCGGGGAGCAGGACTTACGAGCAGTACTTC	TRBV20-1	NA	NA	TRBJ2-7
CASSQIRTFLYF	TGTGCCAGCAGTCAGATTCGGACATTTTTGTACTTC	TRBV27	NA	NA	TRBJ2-5
CASRAAGPRTEAFF	TGTGCCAGCAGAGCGGCCGGGCCGAGAACTGAAGCTTTCTTT	TRBV6-1	NA	NA	TRBJ1-1
CASSDESHASHGYTF	TGTGCCAGCAGTGACGAAAGCCATGCTAGCCATGGCTACACCTTC	TRBV25-1	NA	NA	TRBJ1-2
CASSQGSSGYYEQYF	TGTGCCAGCAGCCAAGGGTCTAGCGGGTACTACGAGCAGTACTTC	TRBV27	TRBD2	NA	TRBJ2-7
CASARGYGDGELFF	TGTGCCAGCGCAAGGGGGTATGGGGACGGGGAGCTGTTTTTT	TRBV27	NA	NA	TRBJ2-2
CASSLSGQATDTQYF	TGCGCCAGCAGTCTGAGCGGGCAGGCCACAGATACGCAGTATTTT	TRBV5-1	NA	NA	TRBJ2-3
CASSPKGEGGTEAFF	TGTGCCAGCAGCCCGAAGGGGGAGGGGGGCACTGAAGCTTTCTTT	TRBV11-2	NA	many	TRBJ1-1
CASRSSTDTQYF	TGTGCCAGCAGGTCGAGCACAGATACGCAGTATTTT	TRBV12-3/TRBV12-4	NA	NA	TRBJ2-3
CASRQGIETQYF	TGTGCCAGCAGACAGGGGATAGAGACCCAGTACTTC	TRBV6-2/TRBV6-3	TRBD1	many	TRBJ2-5
CASSTDREQAEAFF	TGTGCCAGCAGTACAGACAGAGAACAGGCTGAAGCTTTCTTT	TRBV28	NA	many	TRBJ1-1
CSVELSYSGENNEQFF	TGCAGCGTTGAACTCTCTTATAGCGGGGAAAACAATGAGCAGTTCTTC	TRBV29-1	TRBD2	NA	TRBJ2-1
CSAPKGVLNSPLHF	TGCAGTGCTCCAAAAGGGGTCCTTAATTCACCCCTCCACTTT	TRBV20-1	NA	NA	TRBJ1-6
CSVESGTGSYEQYF	TGCAGCGTTGAATCCGGGACAGGGAGCTACGAGCAGTACTTC	TRBV29-1	TRBD1	NA	TRBJ2-7
CSAVTALDYEQYF	TGCAGCGCTGTGACAGCCCTAGACTACGAGCAGTACTTC	TRBV29-1	NA	NA	TRBJ2-7
CSVRGQTGWQETQYF	TGCAGCGTTAGGGGGCAGACGGGGTGGCAAGAGACCCAGTACTTC	TRBV29-1	TRBD1	many	TRBJ2-5
CASSANDGGSSYEQYF	TGTGCCAGCAGTGCCAATGATGGCGGGAGTAGCTACGAGCAGTACTTC	TRBV12-3/TRBV12-4	TRBD2	few	TRBJ2-7
CASSIKRGSETQYF	TGTGCCAGTAGTATCAAAAGGGGCTCGGAGACCCAGTACTTC	TRBV19	NA	NA	TRBJ2-5
CASSFGRAEQYF	TGCGCCAGCAGCTTCGGGAGGGCCGAGCAGTACTTC	TRBV5-1	TRBD2	NA	TRBJ2-7
CASRAFLAGGLEQYF	TGTGCCAGCAGGGCTTTTCTAGCGGGAGGATTGGAGCAGTACTTC	TRBV2	TRBD2	many	TRBJ2-7
CASSWGQPQHF	TGTGCCAGCAGCTGGGGGCAGCCCCAGCATTTT	TRBV28	NA	many	TRBJ1-5
CAISDDSSNTGELFF	TGTGCCATCAGTGACGACAGCTCGAACACCGGGGAGCTGTTTTTT	TRBV10-3	NA	NA	TRBJ2-2
CASSPGGSGSETQYF	TGTGCCAGCAGCCCGGGGGGTAGCGGGAGTGAGACCCAGTACTTC	TRBV7-3	TRBD2	many	TRBJ2-5
CSAVPGTVYEQYF	TGCAGTGCTGTCCCCGGGACGGTCTACGAGCAGTACTTC	TRBV20-1	NA	NA	TRBJ2-7
CASSSLLTGNEPEQYF	TGTGCCAGCAGCTCTCTATTAACGGGAAACGAACCCGAGCAGTACTTC	TRBV6-1	NA	many	TRBJ2-7
CASSPGQGSNEKLFF	TGTGCCAGCAGTCCGGGACAGGGTTCTAATGAAAAACTGTTTTTT	TRBV12-3/TRBV12-4	TRBD1	many	TRBJ1-4
CASTPSGGEAEAFF	TGTGCCAGCACCCCGTCCGGGGGTGAGGCTGAAGCTTTCTTT	TRBV28	NA	many	TRBJ1-1
CASNRRGSGELFF	TGTGCCAGCAACAGGCGGGGATCCGGGGAGCTGTTTTTT	TRBV9	NA	many	TRBJ2-2
CAISEPPGQGAYEQYF	TGTGCCATCAGTGAGCCGCCGGGACAGGGAGCCTACGAGCAGTACTTC	TRBV10-3	TRBD1	few	TRBJ2-7
CASSLRGPGSETQYF	TGTGCCAGCAGCTTAAGGGGCCCGGGCAGCGAGACCCAGTACTTC	TRBV11-2	NA	many	TRBJ2-5
CALGTSAARADTQYF	TGTGCCCTCGGGACTAGCGCCGCCCGGGCAGATACGCAGTATTTT	TRBV30	TRBD2	NA	TRBJ2-3
CSARAGGGPLDNMNTEAFF	TGCAGTGCTAGAGCAGGCGGGGGGCCCCTCGATAATATGAACACTGAAGCTTTCTTT	TRBV20-1	NA	NA	TRBJ1-1
CASSEMGQYRSGELFF	TGTGCCAGCAGTGAAATGGGACAATACAGGTCCGGGGAGCTGTTTTTT	TRBV6-1	NA	many	TRBJ2-2